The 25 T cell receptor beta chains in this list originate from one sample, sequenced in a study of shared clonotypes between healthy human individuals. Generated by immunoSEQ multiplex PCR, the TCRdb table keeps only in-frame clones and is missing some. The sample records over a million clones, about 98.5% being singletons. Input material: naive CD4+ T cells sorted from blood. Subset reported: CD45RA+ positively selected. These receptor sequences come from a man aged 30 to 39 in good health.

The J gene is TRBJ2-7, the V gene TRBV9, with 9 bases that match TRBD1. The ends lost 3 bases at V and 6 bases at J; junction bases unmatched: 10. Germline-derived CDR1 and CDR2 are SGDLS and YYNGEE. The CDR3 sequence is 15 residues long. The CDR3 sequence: CASSAHGQGLSEQYF. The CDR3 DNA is TGTGCCAGCAGCGCCCATGGACAGGGGTTAAGCGAGCAGTACTTC.

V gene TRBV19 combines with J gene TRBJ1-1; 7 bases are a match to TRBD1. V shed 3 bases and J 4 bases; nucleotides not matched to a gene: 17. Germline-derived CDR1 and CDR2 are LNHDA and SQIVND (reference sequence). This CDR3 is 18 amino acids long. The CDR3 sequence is CASSIRGGRPTSVTEAFF. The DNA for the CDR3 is TGTGCCAGTAGTATCAGAGGGGGCAGACCGACTTCGGTCACTGAAGCTTTCTTT.

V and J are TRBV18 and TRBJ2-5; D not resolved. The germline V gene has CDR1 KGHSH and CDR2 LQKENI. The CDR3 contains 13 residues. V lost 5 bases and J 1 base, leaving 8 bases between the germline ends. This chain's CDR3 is CASSAGFQETQYF. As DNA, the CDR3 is TGTGCCAGCTCAGCAGGCTTCCAAGAGACCCAGTACTTC.

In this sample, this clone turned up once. The CDR3 here is CASSLPLAGPGELFF. In DNA form, the CDR3 reads TGTGCCAGCAGCTTACCCCTAGCGGGTCCCGGGGAGCTGTTTTTT. The J gene is TRBJ2-2, the V gene TRBV7-2; 8 bases match TRBD2. Germline V gene data show CDR1 as SGHTA and CDR2 as FQGNSA. V shed 2 bases, J shed 6 bases, and the junction held 5 bases outside the gene matches. The length of the CDR3 is 15 residues.

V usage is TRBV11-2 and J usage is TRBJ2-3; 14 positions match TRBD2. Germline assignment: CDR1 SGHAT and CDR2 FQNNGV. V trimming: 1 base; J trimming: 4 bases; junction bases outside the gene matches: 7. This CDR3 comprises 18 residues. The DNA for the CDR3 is TGTGCCAGCAGCTTAGGACTAGCGGGAGGGATAAGTTCAGATACGCAGTATTTT. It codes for CASSLGLAGGISSDTQYF.

CDR3 protein: CASSRGQGGTEAFF. The CDR3 nucleotides are TGCGCCAGCAGTCGAGGACAGGGTGGTACTGAAGCTTTCTTT. The rearrangement uses TRBV4-3 and TRBJ1-1; 8 bases map to TRBD1. Germline assignment: CDR1 LGHNA and CDR2 YSLEER. The CDR3 sequence is 14 residues long. Unmatched junction bases numbered 8, after V lost 6 bases and J lost 5 bases.

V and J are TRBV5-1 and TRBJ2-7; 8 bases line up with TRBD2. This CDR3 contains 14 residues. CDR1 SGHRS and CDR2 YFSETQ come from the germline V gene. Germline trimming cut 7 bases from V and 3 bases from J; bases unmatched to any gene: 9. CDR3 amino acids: CASAAGGVSYEQYF. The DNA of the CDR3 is TGCGCCAGCGCCGCGGGGGGCGTAAGCTACGAGCAGTACTTC.

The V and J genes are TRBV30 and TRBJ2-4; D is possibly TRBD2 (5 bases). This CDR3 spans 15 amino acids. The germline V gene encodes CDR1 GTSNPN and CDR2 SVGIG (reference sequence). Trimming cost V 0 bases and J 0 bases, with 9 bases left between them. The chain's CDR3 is CAWSVRGIAKNIQYF. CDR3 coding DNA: TGTGCCTGGAGTGTACGAGGGATAGCCAAAAACATTCAGTACTTC.

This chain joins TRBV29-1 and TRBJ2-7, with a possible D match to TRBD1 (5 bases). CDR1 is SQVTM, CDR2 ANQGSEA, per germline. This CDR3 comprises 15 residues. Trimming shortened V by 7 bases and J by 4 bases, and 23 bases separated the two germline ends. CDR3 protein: CSAYGSTAKPYEQYF. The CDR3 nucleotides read TGCAGCGCATATGGATCGACAGCAAAACCTTACGAGCAGTACTTC.

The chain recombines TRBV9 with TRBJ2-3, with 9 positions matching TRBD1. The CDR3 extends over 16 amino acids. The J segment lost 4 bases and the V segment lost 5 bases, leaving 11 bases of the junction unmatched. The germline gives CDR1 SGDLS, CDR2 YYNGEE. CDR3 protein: CASRPFGQGLSDTQYF. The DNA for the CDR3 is TGTGCCAGCAGGCCGTTCGGACAGGGGCTCTCAGATACGCAGTATTTT.

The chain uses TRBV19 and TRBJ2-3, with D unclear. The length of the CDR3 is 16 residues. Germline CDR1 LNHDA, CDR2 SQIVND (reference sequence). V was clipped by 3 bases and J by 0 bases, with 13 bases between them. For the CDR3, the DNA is TGTGCCAGTAGTATGTGGTCAGGCCCCAGCACAGATACGCAGTATTTT. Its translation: CASSMWSGPSTDTQYF.

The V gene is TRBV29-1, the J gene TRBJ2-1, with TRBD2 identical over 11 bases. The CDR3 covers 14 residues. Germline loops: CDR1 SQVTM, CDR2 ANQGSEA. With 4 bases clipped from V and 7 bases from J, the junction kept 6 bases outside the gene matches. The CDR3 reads CSVGLLAGVNEQFF. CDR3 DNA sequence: TGCAGCGTTGGACTACTAGCGGGAGTTAATGAGCAGTTCTTC.

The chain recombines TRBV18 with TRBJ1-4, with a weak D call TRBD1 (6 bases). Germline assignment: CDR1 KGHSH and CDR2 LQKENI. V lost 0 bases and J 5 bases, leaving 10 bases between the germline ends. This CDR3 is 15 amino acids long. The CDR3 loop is CASSPPGQFNEKLFF. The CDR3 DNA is TGTGCCAGCTCACCACCAGGACAGTTCAATGAAAAACTGTTTTTT.

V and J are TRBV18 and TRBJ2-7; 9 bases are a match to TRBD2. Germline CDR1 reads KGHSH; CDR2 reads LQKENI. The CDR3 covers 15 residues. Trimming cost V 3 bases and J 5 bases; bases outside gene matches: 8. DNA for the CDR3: TGTGCCAGCTCACCGACTCTGTCTAGCGGGAACGAGCAGTACTTC. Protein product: CASSPTLSSGNEQYF.

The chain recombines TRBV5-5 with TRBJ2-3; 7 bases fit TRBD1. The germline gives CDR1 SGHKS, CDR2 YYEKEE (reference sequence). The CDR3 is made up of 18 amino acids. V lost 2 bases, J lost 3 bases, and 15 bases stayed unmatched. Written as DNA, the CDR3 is TGTGCCAGCAGCTTAGTTGCCTTAAAGGGGGCTTTTACAGATACGCAGTATTTT. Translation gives CASSLVALKGAFTDTQYF.

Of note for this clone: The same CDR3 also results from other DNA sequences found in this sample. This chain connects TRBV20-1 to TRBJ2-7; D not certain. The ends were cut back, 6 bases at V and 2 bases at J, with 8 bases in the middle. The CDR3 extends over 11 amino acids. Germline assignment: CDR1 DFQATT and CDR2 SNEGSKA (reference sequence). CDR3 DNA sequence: TGCAGTGCGCGTCAAACCTACGAGCAGTACTTC. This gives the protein CSARQTYEQYF.

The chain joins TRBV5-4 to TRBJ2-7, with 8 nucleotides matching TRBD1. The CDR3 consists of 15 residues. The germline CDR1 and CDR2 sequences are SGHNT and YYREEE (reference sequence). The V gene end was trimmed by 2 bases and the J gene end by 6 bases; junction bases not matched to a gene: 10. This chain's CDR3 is CASSLQGDYGVEQYF. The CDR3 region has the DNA TGTGCCAGCAGCTTACAGGGGGATTACGGGGTCGAGCAGTACTTC.

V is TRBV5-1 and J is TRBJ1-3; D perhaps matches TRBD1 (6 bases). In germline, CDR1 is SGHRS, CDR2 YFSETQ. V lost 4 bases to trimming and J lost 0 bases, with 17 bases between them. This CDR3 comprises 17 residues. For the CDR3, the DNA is TGCGCCAGCAGCCCCTACGGGGGCCTAAGCTCTGGAAACACCATATATTTT. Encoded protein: CASSPYGGLSSGNTIYF.

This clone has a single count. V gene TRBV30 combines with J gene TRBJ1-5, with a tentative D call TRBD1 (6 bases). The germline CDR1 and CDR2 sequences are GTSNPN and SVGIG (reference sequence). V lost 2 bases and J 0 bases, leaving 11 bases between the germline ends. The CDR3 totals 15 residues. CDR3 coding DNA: TGTGCCTGGAGTAAAGGGGGAGATAGCAATCAGCCCCAGCATTTT. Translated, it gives CAWSKGGDSNQPQHF.

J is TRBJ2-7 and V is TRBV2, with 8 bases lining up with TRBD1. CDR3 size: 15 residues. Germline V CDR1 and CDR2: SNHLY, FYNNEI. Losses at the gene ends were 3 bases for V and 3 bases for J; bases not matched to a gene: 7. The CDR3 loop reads CASSETGELFYEQYF. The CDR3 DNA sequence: TGTGCCAGCAGTGAGACAGGGGAGCTCTTCTACGAGCAGTACTTC.

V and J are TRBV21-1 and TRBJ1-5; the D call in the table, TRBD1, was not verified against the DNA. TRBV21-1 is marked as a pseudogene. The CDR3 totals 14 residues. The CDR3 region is CASSPGQTNQPQHF. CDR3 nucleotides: TGTGCCAGCAGCCCGGGACAGACCAATCAGCCCCAGCATTTT.

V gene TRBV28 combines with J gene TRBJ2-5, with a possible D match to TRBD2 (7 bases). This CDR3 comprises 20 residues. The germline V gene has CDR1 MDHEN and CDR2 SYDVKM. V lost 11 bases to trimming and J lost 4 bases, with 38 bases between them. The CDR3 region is CAGLYTAVGCEGGRSETQYF. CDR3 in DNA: TGTGCCGGCCTATACACAGCGGTCGGATGCGAGGGGGGGAGGTCAGAGACCCAGTACTTC.

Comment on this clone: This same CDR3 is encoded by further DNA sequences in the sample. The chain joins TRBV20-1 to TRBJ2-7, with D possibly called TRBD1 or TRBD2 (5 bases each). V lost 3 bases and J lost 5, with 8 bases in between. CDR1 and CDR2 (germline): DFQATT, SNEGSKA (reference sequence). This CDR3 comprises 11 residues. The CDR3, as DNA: TGCAGTGCTAGTATGGGGGACGAGCAGTACTTC. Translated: CSASMGDEQYF.

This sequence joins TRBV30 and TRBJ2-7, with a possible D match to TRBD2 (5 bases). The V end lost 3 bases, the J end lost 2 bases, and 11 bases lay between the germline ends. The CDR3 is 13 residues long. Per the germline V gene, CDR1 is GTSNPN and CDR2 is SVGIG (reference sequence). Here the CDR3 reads CAWRVAKTYEQYF. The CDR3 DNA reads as TGTGCCTGGAGGGTAGCGAAGACCTACGAGCAGTACTTC.

CDR3 nucleotides: TGTGCCAGCAGTACGATCAGGGACAGCTACACAGATACGCAGTATTTT. Translating gives CASSTIRDSYTDTQYF. The chain uses TRBV2 and TRBJ2-3; 7 positions agree with TRBD1. V gave up 5 bases and J gave up 2 bases; unmatched junction bases: 10. The CDR3 contains 16 residues. Germline CDR1 reads SNHLY; CDR2 reads FYNNEI.